Listed below are T cell receptor beta chains from one sample, sequenced in a study of T cells in Graves' hyperthyroidism and ophthalmopathy. One entry per CDR3 protein, called by TCRdb with MiXCR from the multiplex PCR reads. There are nearly 600,000 distinct CDR3 sequences in the sample; around 14% occur only once, and 5% to 7% lies in the top ten. The sequencing sample was made of blood. Receptors were obtained from a woman aged 30 to 39 with Graves' hyperthyroidism that later progressed to Graves' ophthalmopathy. Both conserved end residues are part of each CDR3. The D gene is left open where the match is weak. Clone size is stated in some rows and not others, as once, few, many or a class when expanded.

J,V,size,D,CDR3,DNA
TRBJ2-6,TRBV10-3,many,TRBD1,CAISGTGGVTGANVLTF,TGTGCCATCAGTGGGACAGGGGGCGTAACTGGGGCCAACGTCCTGACTTTC
TRBJ2-7,TRBV29-1,-,TRBD1,CSVASGTGTHEQYF,TGCAGCGTTGCCTCCGGGACAGGGACCCACGAGCAGTACTTC
TRBJ2-3,TRBV19,many,-,CASSMSVLYVDTQYF,TGTGCCAGTAGTATGAGTGTCCTGTACGTTGATACGCAGTATTTT
TRBJ2-3,TRBV5-1,many,-,CASSLAGTTQYF,TGCGCCAGCAGCTTGGCGGGGACCACGCAGTATTTT
TRBJ1-6,TRBV11-2,many,-,CASSTDRNNSPLHF,TGTGCCAGCAGCACCGACAGGAATAATTCACCCCTCCACTTT
TRBJ2-3,TRBV20-1,many,-,CSASPPTSTDTQYF,TGCAGTGCTAGCCCACCCACTTCCACAGATACGCAGTATTTT
TRBJ1-2,TRBV27,many,-,CASSPRGVYGYTF,TGTGCCAGCAGTCCCCGGGGGGTCTATGGCTACACCTTC
TRBJ2-2,TRBV5-8,many,-,CASSLLENTGELFF,TGTGCCAGCAGCCTACTCGAAAACACCGGGGAGCTGTTTTTT
TRBJ2-7,TRBV11-2,many,-,CASGGGIVGEQYF,TGTGCCAGCGGTGGGGGAATAGTAGGCGAGCAGTACTTC
TRBJ1-1,TRBV12-5,many,-,CASGKQGWAFF,TGTGCTAGTGGTAAACAGGGTTGGGCTTTCTTT
TRBJ2-1,TRBV20-1,once,-,CSARWRWMTYNEQLF,TGCAGTGCTAGATGGAGGTGGATGACCTACAATGAGCAGCTCTTC
TRBJ2-7,TRBV19,many,TRBD2,CASSMDPGLANYEQYF,TGTGCCAGTAGTATGGACCCGGGACTAGCAAACTACGAGCAGTACTTC
TRBJ2-7,TRBV29-1,many,-,CSVAGRSYEQYF,TGCAGCGTTGCCGGGAGATCCTACGAGCAGTACTTC
TRBJ1-4,TRBV20-1,many,-,CSATAFDRVPEGEKLFF,TGCAGTGCTACGGCCTTTGACCGGGTACCCGAGGGTGAAAAACTGTTTTTT
TRBJ2-4,TRBV27,many,-,CASRIAGTKNIQYF,TGTGCCAGCAGAATCGCCGGGACTAAAAACATTCAGTACTTC
TRBJ2-2,TRBV6-1,many,TRBD2,CASLAGGTGELFF,TGTGCCAGCTTAGCGGGAGGGACCGGGGAGCTGTTTTTT
TRBJ1-2,TRBV6-1,many,TRBD1,CASRRVQGVDYGYTF,TGTGCCAGCAGACGAGTACAGGGGGTTGACTATGGCTACACCTTC
TRBJ2-7,TRBV10-3,many,TRBD1,CAISERNVVGTGYNEQYF,TGTGCCATCAGTGAGCGAAATGTAGTGGGGACAGGGTACAACGAGCAGTACTTC
TRBJ2-1,TRBV6-6,few,-,CASSYSGGGDEQFF,TGTGCCAGCAGTTACTCGGGGGGGGGCGATGAGCAGTTCTTC
TRBJ2-7,TRBV20-1,-,-,CSAREGRELYEQYF,TGCAGTGCTAGAGAAGGACGGGAACTCTACGAGCAGTACTTC
TRBJ1-2,TRBV6-1,few,TRBD1,CASSDPDRVYGYTF,TGTGCCAGCAGTGACCCGGACAGGGTGTATGGCTACACCTTC
TRBJ1-5,TRBV20-1,many,-,CSASFNARGTNQPQHF,TGCAGTGCTAGTTTTAACGCGCGGGGGACCAATCAGCCCCAGCATTTT
TRBJ2-7,TRBV6-5,many,TRBD2,CASSYAAGGPYEQYF,TGTGCCAGCAGTTACGCAGCGGGAGGGCCATACGAGCAGTACTTC
TRBJ1-2,TRBV19,many,TRBD1,CASSTGTGEMIPYGYTF,TGTGCCAGTAGCACCGGGACAGGGGAAATGATCCCCTATGGCTACACCTTC
TRBJ2-4,TRBV2,many,-,CASSGLSWDIQYF,TGTGCCAGCAGTGGTCTGTCTTGGGACATTCAGTACTTC